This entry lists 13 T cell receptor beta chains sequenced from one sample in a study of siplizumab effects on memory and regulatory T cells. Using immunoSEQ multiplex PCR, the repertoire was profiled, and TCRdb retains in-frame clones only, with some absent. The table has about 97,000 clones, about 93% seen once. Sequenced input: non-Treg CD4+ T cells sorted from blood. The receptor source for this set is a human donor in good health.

Here the CDR3 reads CASSPLPTSGSYNEQFF. Here the CDR3 DNA reads TGCGCCAGCAGCCCCCTTCCGACTAGCGGGAGTTACAATGAGCAGTTCTTC. This rearrangement joins TRBV4-1 to TRBJ2-1, with 12 bases fitting TRBD2. The CDR3 totals 17 residues. From germline, CDR1 is MGHRA and CDR2 YSYEKL. The ends lost 4 bases at V and 4 bases at J; junction bases unmatched: 8.

The CDR3 DNA follows: TGTGCCAGCAGCGTAGCCGTGTCAGAACAGTATTTT. Its protein is CASSVAVSEQYF. The V and J genes are TRBV9 and TRBJ2-3; D is uncertain. CDR3 length: 12 amino acids. Germline V gene sequence: CDR1 SGDLS, CDR2 YYNGEE. V was shortened by 0 bases and J by 12 bases, with 11 bases between the two germline ends.

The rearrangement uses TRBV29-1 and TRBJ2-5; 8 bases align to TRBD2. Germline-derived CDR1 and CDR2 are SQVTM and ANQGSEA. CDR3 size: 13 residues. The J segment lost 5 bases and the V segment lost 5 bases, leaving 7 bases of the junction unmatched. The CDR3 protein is CSVLRGGEETQYF. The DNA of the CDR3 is TGCAGCGTTCTCCGGGGGGGTGAGGAGACCCAGTACTTC.

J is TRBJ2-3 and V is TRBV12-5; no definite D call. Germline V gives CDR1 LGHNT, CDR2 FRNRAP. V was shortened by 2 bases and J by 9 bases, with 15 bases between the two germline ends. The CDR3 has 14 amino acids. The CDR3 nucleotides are TGTGCTAGTGGTTTGAAGGGTACGGGCCCGACGCAGTATTTT. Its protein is CASGLKGTGPTQYF.

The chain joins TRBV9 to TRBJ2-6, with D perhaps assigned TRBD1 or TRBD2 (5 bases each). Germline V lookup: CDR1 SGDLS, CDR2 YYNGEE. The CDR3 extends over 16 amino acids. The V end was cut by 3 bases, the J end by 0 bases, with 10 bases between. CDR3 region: CASSGFGGSGANVLTF. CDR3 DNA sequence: TGTGCCAGCAGCGGATTTGGGGGCTCTGGGGCCAACGTCCTGACTTTC. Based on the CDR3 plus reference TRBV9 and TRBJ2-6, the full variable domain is DSGVTQTPKHLITATGQRVTLRCSPRSGDLSVYWYQQSLDQGLQFLIQYYNGEERAKGNILERFSAQQFPDLHSELNLSSLELGDSALYFCASSGFGGSGANVLTFGAGSRLTVL.

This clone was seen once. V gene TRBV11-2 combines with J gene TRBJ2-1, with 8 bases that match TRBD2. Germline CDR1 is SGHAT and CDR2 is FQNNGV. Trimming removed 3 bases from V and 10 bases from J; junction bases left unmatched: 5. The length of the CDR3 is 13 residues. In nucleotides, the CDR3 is TGTGCCAGCAGCTTCGCGGGAGGCAGCGAGCAGTTCTTC. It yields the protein CASSFAGGSEQFF.

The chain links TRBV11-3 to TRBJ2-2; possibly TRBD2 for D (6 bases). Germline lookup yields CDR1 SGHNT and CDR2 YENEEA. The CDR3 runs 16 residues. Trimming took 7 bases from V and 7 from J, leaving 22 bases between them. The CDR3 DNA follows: TGTGCCAGCAACCTCCGAGACGGGAGACTAGGCGGGGAGCTGTTTTTT. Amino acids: CASNLRDGRLGGELFF.

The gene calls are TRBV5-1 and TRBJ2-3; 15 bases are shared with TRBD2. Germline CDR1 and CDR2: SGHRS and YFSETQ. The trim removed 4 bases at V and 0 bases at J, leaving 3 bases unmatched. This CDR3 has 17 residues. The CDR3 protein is CASSKGLAGGSTDTQYF. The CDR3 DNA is TGCGCCAGCAGCAAGGGACTAGCGGGAGGTAGCACAGATACGCAGTATTTT.

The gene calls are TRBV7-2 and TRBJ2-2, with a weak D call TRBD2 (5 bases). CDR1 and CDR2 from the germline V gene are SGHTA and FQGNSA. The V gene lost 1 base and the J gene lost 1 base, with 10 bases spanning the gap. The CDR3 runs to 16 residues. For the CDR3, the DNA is TGTGCCAGCAGCTTAGGGGTTAGCGTGAACACCGGGGAGCTGTTTTTT. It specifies CASSLGVSVNTGELFF.

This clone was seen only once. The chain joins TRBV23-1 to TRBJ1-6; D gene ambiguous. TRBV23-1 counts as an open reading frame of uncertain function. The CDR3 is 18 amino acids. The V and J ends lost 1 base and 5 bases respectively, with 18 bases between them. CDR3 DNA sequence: TGCGCCAGCAGTCAATTGCCAGAAAAGCCTTTAGATAATTCACCCCTCCACTTT. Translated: CASSQLPEKPLDNSPLHF.

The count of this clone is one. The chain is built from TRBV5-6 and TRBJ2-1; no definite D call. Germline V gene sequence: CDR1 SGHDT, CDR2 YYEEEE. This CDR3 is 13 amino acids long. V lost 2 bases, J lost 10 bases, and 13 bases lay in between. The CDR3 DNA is TGTGCCAGCAGCTTAGTCGGCCCGAAGGAGCAGTTCTTC. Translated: CASSLVGPKEQFF.

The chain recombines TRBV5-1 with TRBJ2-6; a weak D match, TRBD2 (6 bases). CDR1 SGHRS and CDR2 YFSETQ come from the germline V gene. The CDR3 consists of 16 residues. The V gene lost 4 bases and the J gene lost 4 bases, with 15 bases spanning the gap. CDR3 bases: TGCGCCAGCAGCCCCTCGACTAGAGCCGGGGCCAACGTCCTGACTTTC. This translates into CASSPSTRAGANVLTF. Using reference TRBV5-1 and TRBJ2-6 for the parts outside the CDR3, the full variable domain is KAGVTQTPRYLIKTRGQQVTLSCSPISGHRSVSWYQQTPGQGLQFLFEYFSETQRNKGNFPGRFSGRQFSNSRSEMNVSTLELGDSALYLCASSPSTRAGANVLTFGAGSRLTVL.

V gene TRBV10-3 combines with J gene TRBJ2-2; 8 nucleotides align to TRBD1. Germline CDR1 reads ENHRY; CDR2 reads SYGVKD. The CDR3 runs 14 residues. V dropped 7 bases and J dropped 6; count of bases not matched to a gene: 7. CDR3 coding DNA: TGTGCCATCACGGGGCAGGGGGCCTCCGGGGAGCTGTTTTTT. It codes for CAITGQGASGELFF.